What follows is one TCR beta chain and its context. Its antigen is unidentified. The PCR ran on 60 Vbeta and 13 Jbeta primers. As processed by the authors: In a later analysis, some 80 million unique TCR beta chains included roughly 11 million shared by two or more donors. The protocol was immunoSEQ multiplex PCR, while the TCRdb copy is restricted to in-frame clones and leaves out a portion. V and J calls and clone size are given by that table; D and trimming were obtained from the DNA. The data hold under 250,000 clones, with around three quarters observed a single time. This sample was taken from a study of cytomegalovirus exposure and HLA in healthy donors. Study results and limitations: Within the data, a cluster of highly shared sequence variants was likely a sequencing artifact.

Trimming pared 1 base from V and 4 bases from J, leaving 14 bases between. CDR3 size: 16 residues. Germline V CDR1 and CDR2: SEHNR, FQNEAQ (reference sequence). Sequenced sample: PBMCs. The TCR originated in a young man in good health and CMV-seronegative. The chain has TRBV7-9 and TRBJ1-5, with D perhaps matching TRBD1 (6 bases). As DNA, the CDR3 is TGTGCCAGCAGCTTAGATGTTGGGGGCGGGAATCAGCCCCAGCATTTT. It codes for CASSLDVGGGNQPQHF.